A single sample is the source of the 23 T cell receptor beta chains below, sequenced in a study of OX40 agonist ivuxolimab in advanced cancers. Measured with immunoSEQ multiplex PCR; TCRdb has only the in-frame clones, and not every one. Of about 58,000 clones in the sample, roughly 80% were seen once. The specimen was CD4+ or CD8+ T cells sorted from blood, collected in a trial of the OX40 agonist ivuxolimab. The source of these receptors is an adult with an advanced solid tumor such as melanoma, head and neck, liver or kidney cancer.

This sequence joins TRBV19 and TRBJ1-3; no clear D. The CDR3 is 14 residues long. V lost 5 bases to trimming and J lost 0 bases, with 8 bases between them. CDR1 LNHDA and CDR2 SQIVND come from the germline V gene (reference sequence). The CDR3 DNA sequence: TGTGCCAGTAGTCCCGGCGACTCTGGAAACACCATATATTTT. Protein sequence: CASSPGDSGNTIYF.

The V and J genes are TRBV10-1 and TRBJ2-4; 10 bases are shared with TRBD1. The CDR3 runs 15 residues. V shed 3 bases, J shed 8 bases, and the junction held 7 bases outside the gene matches. Germline V gives CDR1 WNHNN, CDR2 SYGVQD (reference sequence). CDR3 sequence: CASSEGGQGWDIQYF. The DNA of the CDR3 is TGCGCCAGCAGTGAAGGGGGACAGGGGTGGGACATTCAGTACTTC.

The CDR3 DNA reads TGCGCCAGCACGGGTGGGACAGGGAACACTGAAGCTTTCTTT. It encodes CASTGGTGNTEAFF. This chain connects TRBV5-1 to TRBJ1-1; 8 nucleotides match TRBD1. The CDR3 is 14 residues long. CDR1 SGHRS and CDR2 YFSETQ come from the germline V gene. V trimming: 6 bases; J trimming: 1 base; junction bases outside the gene matches: 5.

V is TRBV10-3 and J is TRBJ1-4; 9 bases map to TRBD1. Germline trimming cut 6 bases from V and 6 bases from J; bases unmatched to any gene: 2. The CDR3 has 13 amino acids. Germline loops: CDR1 ENHRY, CDR2 SYGVKD. CDR3 amino acids: CAIRGQGDEKLFF. In DNA form, the CDR3 reads TGTGCCATCAGGGGACAGGGTGATGAAAAACTGTTTTTT.

For this clone: The sample contains more than one DNA sequence encoding this CDR3. V is TRBV7-2 and J is TRBJ1-2, with D possibly matching TRBD1 (6 bases). This CDR3 has 18 residues. The germline V and J ends were trimmed by 2 bases and 1 base, with 20 bases remaining between them. The V gene's germline CDR1 is SGHTA and CDR2 FQGNSA. CDR3 bases: TGTGCCAGCAGCTTAAGTCGGGCAGGGGACGGTGTTAACTATGGCTACACCTTC. Protein sequence: CASSLSRAGDGVNYGYTF.

The chain recombines TRBV11-2 with TRBJ2-3, with no clear D. V shed 2 bases and J shed 14 bases, with 11 bases lying between them. CDR1 and CDR2 (germline): SGHAT, FQNNGV. CDR3 length: 11 residues. The CDR3 DNA reads TGTGCCAGCAGCTTAAAAGGGTTCGTGTATTTT. It specifies CASSLKGFVYF.

This clone was recorded only once. CDR3 coding DNA: TGTGCCATCACTCGGGCGTCGAACACTGAAGCTTTCTTT. As protein: CAITRASNTEAFF. The genes are TRBV10-3 and TRBJ1-1, with D unclear. Per the germline V gene, CDR1 is ENHRY and CDR2 is SYGVKD. V lost 7 bases and J 1 base, leaving 10 bases between the germline ends. The CDR3 runs to 13 residues.

V and J are TRBV19 and TRBJ2-4, with a possible D match to TRBD1 (6 bases). CDR3 length: 16 residues. The germline V gene has CDR1 LNHDA and CDR2 SQIVND (reference sequence). V dropped 4 bases and J dropped 6 bases, with 19 bases sitting between them. In DNA, the CDR3 is TGTGCCAGTAGTACATCGACAGGTTCGTTAGGAAACATTCAGTACTTC. Amino acid sequence: CASSTSTGSLGNIQYF.

About this clone: Its ends do not fully match the called genes, so a read error is possible. DNA of the CDR3: TGTGCCAGCAGCCAAGTTCGGGCCTCCCACGAGCAGTACTTC. Translating it yields CASSQVRASHEQYF. The V call is TRBV11-3, the J call TRBJ2-7; D ambiguous. Germline lookup yields CDR1 SGHNT and CDR2 YENEEA. The CDR3 spans 14 residues.

CDR3 protein: CASSLGQVNTEAFF. CDR3 DNA sequence: TGTGCCAGCAGCTTGGGCCAGGTAAACACTGAAGCTTTCTTT. The chain couples TRBV5-5 to TRBJ1-1, with unresolved D. This CDR3 has 14 residues. Germline loops: CDR1 SGHKS, CDR2 YYEKEE (reference sequence). V lost 0 bases and J lost 2, with 8 bases in between.

This chain joins TRBV28 and TRBJ1-6; D gene unclear. V was pared by 4 bases and J by 9 bases, with 4 bases between. Germline CDR1 is MDHEN and CDR2 is SYDVKM. This CDR3 comprises 11 residues. CDR3 amino acids: CASSSTSPLHF. The CDR3 DNA reads as TGTGCCAGCAGTTCAACTTCACCCCTCCACTTT.

The CDR3 sequence: CASSPESPLSGQPQHF. In DNA, the CDR3 is TGTGCCAGCTCACCAGAGTCCCCCCTCAGCGGGCAGCCCCAGCATTTT. The V and J genes are TRBV18 and TRBJ1-5; D is ambiguous. This CDR3 is built from 16 residues. Germline-derived CDR1 and CDR2 are KGHSH and LQKENI. V was pared by 2 bases and J by 7 bases, with 18 bases between.

This clone was found once. V gene TRBV18 combines with J gene TRBJ2-1; D might be TRBD1 or TRBD2, each matching 5 bases. The CDR3 totals 15 residues. The V end was cut by 3 bases, the J end by 6 bases, with 15 bases between. Germline V gives CDR1 KGHSH, CDR2 LQKENI. CDR3 coding DNA: TGTGCCAGCTCACCGAGGGGCGGAGGAATCAATGAGCAGTTCTTC. It codes for CASSPRGGGINEQFF.

This clone has a single count. The junction shows a germline mismatch at one end, possibly a read error. The V call is TRBV19, the J call TRBJ2-7; D might be TRBD1 (6 bases). From germline, CDR1 is LNHDA and CDR2 SQIVND (reference sequence). The CDR3 is 13 amino acids. The CDR3 here is CAGSTGTSYEQYF. CDR3 sequence (DNA): TGTGCCGGTAGTACAGGGACCTCCTACGAGCAGTACTTC.

The chain joins TRBV11-3 to TRBJ1-1; D is undetermined. The V gene's germline CDR1 is SGHNT and CDR2 YENEEA. The V end was cut by 5 bases, the J end by 3 bases, with 10 bases between. The CDR3 sequence is 13 residues long. CDR3 coding DNA: TGTGCCAGCAGCCTCAACTTCGACACTGAAGCTTTCTTT. It codes for CASSLNFDTEAFF.

As regards this clone: The sample holds other DNA sequences that translate to the same CDR3. The V gene is TRBV14, the J gene TRBJ2-7; TRBD1 matches 9 bases. The CDR3 is 20 residues long. Germline trimming cut 3 bases from V and 0 bases from J; bases unmatched to any gene: 18. Germline V gene lookup returns CDR1 SGHDN and CDR2 FVKESK. CDR3 DNA: TGTGCCAGCAGCCAGGGTTTGGACAGGGGACTCCCTCTTCTCTCCTACGAGCAGTACTTC. This codes for CASSQGLDRGLPLLSYEQYF.

V gene TRBV4-3 combines with J gene TRBJ1-6; D unclear. The CDR3 contains 15 residues. Trimming pared 2 bases from V and 7 bases from J, leaving 12 bases between. Germline CDR1 reads LGHNA; CDR2 reads YSLEER. This CDR3 reads CASSQILRQNSPLHF. The CDR3 nucleotides read TGCGCCAGCAGCCAAATCCTTCGTCAGAATTCACCCCTCCACTTT.

In its sample, this clone was seen a few times. One junction end disagrees with the germline gene, perhaps due to a read error. J is TRBJ2-7 and V is TRBV7-7; D is ambiguous. The germline V gene has CDR1 SSHAT and CDR2 FNYEAQ (reference sequence). This CDR3 has 13 amino acids. CDR3 sequence (DNA): TGTGCTAGCAGCTTGGGCCTGTCCTACGAGCAGTACTTC. Amino acid sequence: CASSLGLSYEQYF.

The chain combines TRBV14 with TRBJ2-6, with TRBD1 matching 7 bases. Looked up from germline, CDR1 is SGHDN and CDR2 is FVKESK. The CDR3 spans 15 residues. V gave up 3 bases and J gave up 3 bases; unmatched junction bases: 2. CDR3 in DNA: TGTGCCAGCAGCCAGACAGGGCGTGGGGCCAACGTCCTGACTTTC. Its translation: CASSQTGRGANVLTF. The full variable domain, rest sourced from reference TRBV14 and TRBJ2-6, is EAGVTQFPSHSVIEKGQTVTLRCDPISGHDNLYWYRRVMGKEIKFLLHFVKESKQDESGMPNNRFLAERTGGTYSTLKVQPAELEDSGVYFCASSQTGRGANVLTFGAGSRLTVL.

The gene calls are TRBV16 and TRBJ2-7; TRBD2 might be the D (7 bases). The CDR3 has 12 residues. CDR1 KGHSY and CDR2 FQNENV come from the germline V gene. Trimming left V 4 bases short and J 6 bases short, with 10 bases between. The CDR3 region has the DNA TGTGCCAGCAGCCTGAGGGGGGGCGAGCAGTACTTC. Protein product: CASSLRGGEQYF.

The V gene is TRBV19, the J gene TRBJ1-2; TRBD1 matches at 11 bases. Trimming cost V 3 bases and J 0 bases; bases outside gene matches: 6. The CDR3 loop spans 17 amino acids. Germline V gene sequence: CDR1 LNHDA, CDR2 SQIVND (reference sequence). Here the CDR3 DNA reads TGTGCCAGTAGTATCGGGACAGGGGGGACAGCTAACTATGGCTACACCTTC. Translation gives CASSIGTGGTANYGYTF.

This chain links TRBV6-5 with TRBJ2-7; 7 nucleotides match TRBD1. This CDR3 spans 14 amino acids. Germline V CDR1 and CDR2: MNHEY, SVGAGI. The V gene end was trimmed by 4 bases and the J gene end by 2 bases; junction bases not matched to a gene: 5. The CDR3 is CASSSTGFTYEQYF. The CDR3 DNA reads as TGTGCCAGCAGTTCGACAGGGTTTACCTACGAGCAGTACTTC.

The chain joins TRBV6-1 to TRBJ2-1; 10 bases map to TRBD1. The ends lost 7 bases at V and 8 bases at J; junction bases unmatched: 8. The germline CDR1 and CDR2 sequences are MNHNS and SASEGT. CDR3 size: 14 residues. The CDR3 nucleotides are TGTGCCAGCACCCGGGACAGGGGTTTTGATGAGCAGTTCTTC. Residues: CASTRDRGFDEQFF.